These 21 T cell receptor beta chains were all obtained from the same sample, sequenced in a study of immune evolution from preneoplasia to lung adenocarcinoma. Data came from immunoSEQ multiplex PCR; TCRdb stores just in-frame clones and leaves some out. The sample contains approximately 6,700 clones, about 79% of which appear only once. Sequencing used FFPE minimally invasive lung adenocarcinoma tissue. The receptor source for this set is a person aged 60-79 years with lung adenocarcinoma.

The chain is built from TRBV21-1 and TRBJ2-5; the D call in the table, TRBD1, was not verified against the DNA. With the DNA end fitting TRBJ2-7 better, the J assignment may be wrong. TRBV21-1 is tagged as a pseudogene. The CDR3 is 17 amino acids. The CDR3 is CASSKPKSGTDSYEQYF. CDR3 bases: TGTGCCAGCAGCAAACCTAAGTCCGGGACAGACTCCTACGAGCAGTACTTC.

This rearrangement joins TRBV30 to TRBJ2-7; 8 bases are a match to TRBD1. This CDR3 is 11 amino acids long. The germline V gene has CDR1 GTSNPN and CDR2 SVGIG (reference sequence). Trimming took 5 bases from V and 6 from J; bases not matched to a gene: 3. CDR3 nucleotides: TGTGCCTGGCACACAGGGGGCGAGCAGTACTTC. Its protein is CAWHTGGEQYF.

The chain employs TRBV30 and TRBJ2-7, with D maybe TRBD2 (6 bases). Trimming removed 4 bases from V and 7 bases from J, with 14 bases in between. Germline CDR1 and CDR2: GTSNPN and SVGIG (reference sequence). This CDR3 comprises 12 residues. This CDR3 reads CAWKRTRGEQYF. DNA of the CDR3: TGTGCCTGGAAGAGGACCCGGGGGGAGCAGTACTTC.

The V and J genes are TRBV2 and TRBJ2-7; no firm D call. This CDR3 is built from 14 residues. Germline assignment: CDR1 SNHLY and CDR2 FYNNEI. V was clipped by 6 bases and J by 0 bases, with 12 bases between them. The CDR3 protein is CASRYRFSSYEQYF. In DNA, the CDR3 is TGTGCCAGCAGGTACAGATTTAGCTCCTACGAGCAGTACTTC.

By sample fraction, this clone is large. This same CDR3 is encoded by further DNA sequences in the sample. This sequence joins TRBV7-9 and TRBJ1-2, with D unresolved. The V and J ends lost 0 bases and 6 bases respectively, with 8 bases between them. The CDR3 sequence is 13 residues long. The germline V gene has CDR1 SEHNR and CDR2 FQNEAQ (reference sequence). The CDR3 reads CASSLANRDGYTF. The CDR3 DNA sequence: TGTGCCAGCAGCTTAGCTAATAGGGATGGCTACACCTTC.

This sequence joins TRBV18 and TRBJ2-5; D is perhaps TRBD1 (5 bases). The germline V gene encodes CDR1 KGHSH and CDR2 LQKENI. Trimming stripped 9 bases from V and 3 bases from J, with 8 bases between. CDR3 length: 11 amino acids. The CDR3 region has the DNA TGTGCCAGTCGCAGGGAAGAGACCCAGTACTTC. It codes for CASRREETQYF. Using reference TRBV18 and TRBJ2-5 for the parts outside the CDR3, the full variable domain is NAGVMQNPRHLVRRRGQEARLRCSPMKGHSHVYWYRQLPEEGLKFMVYLQKENIIDESGMPKERFSAEFPKEGPSILRIQQVVRGDSAAYFCASRREETQYFGPGTRLLVL.

This sequence joins TRBV7-9 and TRBJ2-3; D is tentatively TRBD1 or TRBD2 (5 bases each). The CDR3 sequence is 15 residues long. Trimming took 3 bases from V and 5 from J, leaving 15 bases between them. The germline gives CDR1 SEHNR, CDR2 FQNEAQ (reference sequence). The DNA of the CDR3 is TGTGCCAGCAGCTTGGGATGGACTGGGGGAGATACGCAGTATTTT. This gives the protein CASSLGWTGGDTQYF.

The gene calls are TRBV7-9 and TRBJ2-1, with D tentatively TRBD1 or TRBD2 (5 bases each). CDR3 length equals 15 residues. Germline V gene lookup returns CDR1 SEHNR and CDR2 FQNEAQ (reference sequence). Trimming left V 5 bases short and J 0 bases short, with 11 bases between. CDR3 coding DNA: TGTGCCAGCAGCCCCCTTGGGGGCTCCTACAATGAGCAGTTCTTC. This encodes CASSPLGGSYNEQFF.

The chain combines TRBV7-2 with TRBJ2-7; D might be TRBD2 (6 bases). The ends were cut back, 7 bases at V and 2 bases at J, with 15 bases in the middle. This CDR3 comprises 14 residues. Germline V CDR1 and CDR2: SGHTA, FQGNSA. CDR3 amino acids: CASTNGGIAYEQYF. For the CDR3, the DNA is TGTGCCAGCACCAACGGCGGGATAGCCTACGAGCAGTACTTC.

The CDR3 is CATSRVPTGLKDTQYF. CDR3 in DNA: TGTGCCACCAGCAGAGTTCCCACAGGGCTTAAAGATACGCAGTATTTT. The genes are TRBV15 and TRBJ2-3; perhaps TRBD1 as D (6 bases). V was cut by 1 base and J by 5 bases, with 16 bases left in between. The CDR3 spans 16 residues. The germline CDR1 and CDR2 sequences are LNHNV and YYDKDF (reference sequence).

The CDR3 is CASSLGDRDQETQYF. The CDR3 coding sequence is TGTGCCAGCAGCTTAGGTGACAGGGATCAAGAGACCCAGTACTTC. The V and J genes are TRBV11-2 and TRBJ2-5; 7 bases fit TRBD1. Germline CDR1 and CDR2: SGHAT and FQNNGV. V lost 1 base to trimming and J lost 2 bases; unmatched junction nucleotides: 4. The CDR3 spans 15 residues.

The V gene is TRBV7-9, the J gene TRBJ2-1; the D is unclear. The CDR3 runs to 15 residues. Trimming took off 1 base at V and 7 bases at J, with 14 bases between the two ends. In germline, CDR1 is SEHNR, CDR2 FQNEAQ (reference sequence). CDR3 bases: TGTGCCAGCAGCTTAGATCTACCTCCTGGGAATGAGCAGTTCTTC. It translates to CASSLDLPPGNEQFF.

Relative to its sample, this clone is large (0.1 to 1%). This chain links TRBV30 with TRBJ2-7, with D uncertain. Between the trimmed V and J ends, which lost 2 bases and 3 bases, there was a span of 8 bases. Germline V lookup: CDR1 GTSNPN, CDR2 SVGIG (reference sequence). The CDR3 totals 12 residues. CDR3 sequence (DNA): TGTGCCTGGAGTTGGACCGACTACGAGCAGTACTTC. Its protein product is CAWSWTDYEQYF.

The V call is TRBV27, the J call TRBJ1-2; D ambiguous. Looked up from germline, CDR1 is MNHEY and CDR2 is SMNVEV (reference sequence). The V end lost 3 bases, the J end lost 2 bases, and 4 bases lay between the germline ends. The CDR3 loop spans 12 amino acids. CDR3 sequence (DNA): TGTGCCAGCAGTTTGGACAACTATGGCTACACCTTC. It codes for CASSLDNYGYTF.

This chain connects TRBV12-5 to TRBJ2-3, with D possibly matching TRBD2 (7 bases). V lost 1 base and J 3 bases, leaving 11 bases between the germline ends. The V gene's germline CDR1 is LGHNT and CDR2 FRNRAP. The CDR3 contains 15 residues. CDR3 DNA sequence: TGTGCTAGTGGTTTGGAGGGGGGGAAGACAGATACGCAGTATTTT. This sequence encodes CASGLEGGKTDTQYF.

V and J are TRBV6-1 and TRBJ2-5; D remains unclear. Germline CDR1 reads MNHNS; CDR2 reads SASEGT. This CDR3 is built from 12 residues. Trimming stripped 10 bases from V and 2 bases from J, with 11 bases between. CDR3 loop: CATGLGQETQYF. CDR3 in DNA: TGTGCCACCGGCTTGGGGCAAGAGACCCAGTACTTC.

J is TRBJ2-1 and V is TRBV25-1, with TRBD1 matching over 9 bases. The CDR3 is 16 amino acids. Germline-derived CDR1 and CDR2 are MGHDK and SYGVNS. With 2 bases clipped from V and 5 bases from J, the junction kept 7 bases outside the gene matches. CDR3 loop: CASSETGTGFHNEQFF. The CDR3 DNA reads TGTGCCAGCAGTGAAACCGGGACAGGGTTTCACAATGAGCAGTTCTTC.

The rearrangement links TRBV13 to TRBJ2-2; no clear D gene. V was cut by 3 bases and J by 4 bases, with 9 bases left in between. This CDR3 has 14 amino acids. Germline V CDR1 and CDR2: PRHDT, FYEKMQ (reference sequence). CDR3: CASSFVLPTGELFF. CDR3 nucleotides: TGTGCCAGCAGCTTCGTACTACCCACCGGGGAGCTGTTTTTT.

The rearrangement joins TRBV9 to TRBJ2-1; tentatively, D is TRBD2 (5 bases). Per the germline V gene, CDR1 is SGDLS and CDR2 is YYNGEE. V was trimmed by 3 bases and J by 8 bases, leaving 21 bases between them. This CDR3 contains 16 residues. As DNA, the CDR3 is TGTGCCAGCAGCGCCCCTCCGGACTCATTATTCGATGAGCAGTTCTTC. Protein sequence: CASSAPPDSLFDEQFF. Supplemented by reference TRBV9 and TRBJ2-1, the full variable domain reads DSGVTQTPKHLITATGQRVTLRCSPRSGDLSVYWYQQSLDQGLQFLIQYYNGEERAKGNILERFSAQQFPDLHSELNLSSLELGDSALYFCASSAPPDSLFDEQFFGPGTRLTVL.

The rearrangement links TRBV7-8 to TRBJ2-7, with D maybe TRBD1 (5 bases). Trimming pared 3 bases from V and 6 bases from J, leaving 9 bases between. Germline-derived CDR1 and CDR2 are SGHVS and FQNEAQ. This CDR3 is 12 amino acids long. The CDR3 DNA reads TGTGCCAGCAGCTTTGTAGGGGCCGAGCAGTACTTC. The encoded protein is CASSFVGAEQYF.

The chain couples TRBV6-4 to TRBJ2-2; 10 positions match TRBD2. The germline V gene encodes CDR1 MRHNA and CDR2 SNTAGT. The CDR3 contains 16 residues. V was clipped by 0 bases and J by 3 bases; unmatched bases: 1. CDR3 sequence (DNA): TGTGCCAGCAGTGACTCGGGGACTAGCGACACCGGGGAGCTGTTTTTT. As protein: CASSDSGTSDTGELFF.